These 22 T cell receptor beta chains were all obtained from the same sample, sequenced in a study of T cell changes during pregnancy in multiple sclerosis. Only in-frame clones appear in the TCRdb table, and some are missing; sequencing was by immunoSEQ multiplex PCR. The profile shows some 76,000 clones, around 90% of them singletons. The sequences come from CD4+ T cells from peripheral blood mononuclear cells, collected after pregnancy. These receptors were obtained from a female donor with multiple sclerosis, enrolled in a pregnancy study.

A single count supports this clone. The CDR3 sequence: CASSVGEGGSGNTIYF. DNA of the CDR3: TGTGCCAGCAGCGTAGGGGAAGGGGGCTCTGGAAACACCATATATTTT. This chain links TRBV9 with TRBJ1-3; TRBD1 is a possible D gene (6 bases). CDR3 length: 16 amino acids. Germline V gives CDR1 SGDLS, CDR2 YYNGEE. V lost 0 bases and J lost 0, with 10 bases in between.

The J gene is TRBJ1-6, the V gene TRBV7-3; no clear D gene. This CDR3 has 14 residues. The V gene lost 5 bases and the J gene lost 0 bases, with 5 bases spanning the gap. Per the germline V gene, CDR1 is SGHTA and CDR2 is FQGTGA. The CDR3 region has the DNA TGTGCCAGCAGCCTTAGCTCCTATAATTCACCCCTCCACTTT. Its protein product is CASSLSSYNSPLHF.

The V and J genes are TRBV14 and TRBJ2-1, with 11 nucleotides matching TRBD2. The CDR3 consists of 16 residues. Germline V gene data show CDR1 as SGHDN and CDR2 as FVKESK. V gave up 4 bases and J gave up 5 bases; unmatched junction bases: 7. The CDR3 bases are TGTGCCAGCAGCCGGACCGGGACTAGCGGCCACAATGAGCAGTTCTTC. This encodes CASSRTGTSGHNEQFF.

The chain carries TRBV28 and TRBJ2-2, with D perhaps matching TRBD2 (5 bases). This CDR3 is 15 amino acids long. V lost 5 bases and J lost 5, with 15 bases in between. Germline CDR1 MDHEN, CDR2 SYDVKM. The CDR3 region has the DNA TGTGCCAGCAGTCCCCCCCTTGGGAGAACCGGGGAGCTGTTTTTT. It is translated as CASSPPLGRTGELFF. The variable domain in full, with the rest retrieved from reference TRBV28 and TRBJ2-2, is DVKVTQSSRYLVKRTGEKVFLECVQDMDHENMFWYRQDPGLGLRLIYFSYDVKMKEKGDIPEGYSVSREKKERFSLILESASTNQTSMYLCASSPPLGRTGELFFGEGSRLTVL.

This clone is a singleton in its sample. The chain uses TRBV27 and TRBJ2-1, with 9 bases matching TRBD2. Germline CDR1 MNHEY, CDR2 SMNVEV (reference sequence). The CDR3 runs to 16 residues. J was trimmed by 4 bases and V by 8 bases; bases with no gene match: 12. The CDR3 sequence is CASGGLLAGPYNEQFF. In DNA, the CDR3 is TGTGCCAGCGGGGGGTTGCTAGCGGGACCATACAATGAGCAGTTCTTC.

CDR3 bases: TGTGCCAGCAGCCCCCGGACTAGCGGGAGCCTCGAGCAGTACTTC. Its translation is CASSPRTSGSLEQYF. This chain connects TRBV7-9 to TRBJ2-7, with 13 bases matching TRBD2. From germline, CDR1 is SEHNR and CDR2 FQNEAQ (reference sequence). The J segment lost 6 bases and the V segment lost 5 bases, leaving 7 bases of the junction unmatched. The CDR3 runs to 15 residues.

This chain links TRBV28 with TRBJ2-4; TRBD2 is a possible D gene (6 bases). From germline, CDR1 is MDHEN and CDR2 SYDVKM. The V end lost 5 bases, the J end lost 6 bases, and 17 bases lay between the germline ends. This CDR3 has 15 amino acids. The CDR3 bases are TGTGCCAGCAGTATCTTGGGGGGAGAAGGAAACATTCAGTACTTC. As protein: CASSILGGEGNIQYF.

The chain combines TRBV11-2 with TRBJ2-1, with D possibly being TRBD2 (6 bases). Germline CDR1 reads SGHAT; CDR2 reads FQNNGV. The CDR3 runs 15 residues. Trimming removed 3 bases from V and 8 bases from J, with 17 bases in between. CDR3 region: CASSFWGGAQDEQFF. The CDR3 coding sequence is TGTGCCAGCAGCTTCTGGGGCGGGGCTCAAGATGAGCAGTTCTTC.

The rearrangement links TRBV19 to TRBJ1-6; 10 bases are shared with TRBD1. The junction had 6 bases not matched to a gene; V was cut back by 5 bases and J by 8 bases. The CDR3 extends over 15 amino acids. Germline CDR1 LNHDA, CDR2 SQIVND (reference sequence). The CDR3 DNA follows: TGTGCCAGTAGTGGAGGGACAGGGGTCGATTCACCCCTCCACTTT. Translated, it gives CASSGGTGVDSPLHF.

This clone was counted once. The chain uses TRBV4-2 and TRBJ1-1; TRBD1 might be the D (5 bases). CDR3 length equals 15 residues. CDR1 is LGHNA and CDR2 is YNFKEQ in the germline V gene. V was cut by 0 bases and J by 4 bases, with 12 bases left in between. The CDR3 DNA reads as TGTGCCAGCAGCCAAGAAGTGGGGGGTATCACTGAAGCTTTCTTT. Its translation is CASSQEVGGITEAFF.

The rearrangement uses TRBV7-9 and TRBJ1-1; unclear D gene. The CDR3 contains 15 residues. Germline-derived CDR1 and CDR2 are SEHNR and FQNEAQ (reference sequence). Trimming removed 5 bases at V and 6 bases at J, with 19 bases between. The CDR3: CASSTLPRAVSEAFF. CDR3 nucleotide sequence: TGTGCCAGCAGCACCCTCCCTCGAGCGGTCTCTGAAGCTTTCTTT.

The CDR3 region is CASSATGTGGGDTQYF. The CDR3 DNA is TGTGCCAGCAGCGCGACCGGGACAGGGGGCGGTGATACGCAGTATTTT. This chain joins TRBV2 and TRBJ2-3, with 12 nucleotides matching TRBD1. Germline V gives CDR1 SNHLY, CDR2 FYNNEI. There are 16 residues in the CDR3. With V trimmed by 6 bases and J by 6 bases, 10 bases remained unmatched.

This chain uses TRBV9 with TRBJ2-2, with D possibly matching TRBD1 (6 bases). The V end lost 2 bases, the J end lost 7 bases, and 9 bases lay between the germline ends. CDR1 and CDR2 from the germline V gene are SGDLS and YYNGEE. The CDR3 spans 13 residues. DNA for the CDR3: TGTGCCAGCAGCGTTGGGGGCATCGGGGAGCTGTTTTTT. Amino acid sequence: CASSVGGIGELFF. The whole variable domain, filled in from reference TRBV9 and TRBJ2-2, reads DSGVTQTPKHLITATGQRVTLRCSPRSGDLSVYWYQQSLDQGLQFLIQYYNGEERAKGNILERFSAQQFPDLHSELNLSSLELGDSALYFCASSVGGIGELFFGEGSRLTVL.

This rearrangement joins TRBV10-3 to TRBJ1-5, with a tentative D call TRBD1 (5 bases). With 3 bases removed from V and 3 bases from J, the gap between germline ends came to 15 bases. This CDR3 contains 16 residues. Germline lookup yields CDR1 ENHRY and CDR2 SYGVKD. CDR3 region: CAISDNRNRLNQPQHF. DNA of the CDR3: TGTGCCATCAGTGATAACAGGAACCGCCTCAATCAGCCCCAGCATTTT.

V gene TRBV6-5 combines with J gene TRBJ2-7; possible D gene TRBD1, 5 bases. The ends were cut back, 7 bases at V and 2 bases at J, with 12 bases in the middle. Looked up from germline, CDR1 is MNHEY and CDR2 is SVGAGI. This CDR3 spans 13 amino acids. CDR3 residues: CASTGLGAYEQYF. The CDR3 DNA is TGTGCCAGCACAGGGTTAGGAGCCTACGAGCAGTACTTC.

The genes are TRBV12-5 and TRBJ1-1; the D gene is possibly TRBD1 (5 bases). This CDR3 contains 13 residues. Trimming took 3 bases from V and 4 from J, leaving 9 bases between them. CDR1 LGHNT and CDR2 FRNRAP come from the germline V gene. CDR3 in amino acids: CASGFLGGTEAFF. CDR3 sequence (DNA): TGTGCTAGTGGTTTTCTCGGGGGCACTGAAGCTTTCTTT. The variable domain in full, completed from reference TRBV12-5 and TRBJ1-1, reads DARVTQTPRHKVTEMGQEVTMRCQPILGHNTVFWYRQTMMQGLELLAYFRNRAPLDDSGMPKDRFSAEMPDATLATLKIQPSEPRDSAVYFCASGFLGGTEAFFGQGTRLTVV.

This chain links TRBV28 with TRBJ1-4; a possible D gene is TRBD1 (6 bases). The CDR3 sequence is 17 residues long. Germline V lookup: CDR1 MDHEN, CDR2 SYDVKM. Trimming took off 3 bases at V and 1 base at J, with 15 bases between the two ends. The CDR3 DNA sequence: TGTGCCAGCAGTTTTCAGGCGGGGGGCGGAACTAATGAAAAACTGTTTTTT. Its protein is CASSFQAGGGTNEKLFF. Complete variable domain (other parts from reference TRBV28 and TRBJ1-4): DVKVTQSSRYLVKRTGEKVFLECVQDMDHENMFWYRQDPGLGLRLIYFSYDVKMKEKGDIPEGYSVSREKKERFSLILESASTNQTSMYLCASSFQAGGGTNEKLFFGSGTQLSVL.

The J gene is TRBJ2-3, the V gene TRBV18, with 11 bases identical to TRBD2. This CDR3 region has 19 residues. Germline V lookup: CDR1 KGHSH, CDR2 LQKENI. The junction had 13 bases not matched to a gene; V was cut back by 3 bases and J by 2 bases. Written as DNA, the CDR3 is TGTGCCAGCTCACCGCCGGACTCTAGCGGGAGGCCCGACACAGATACGCAGTATTTT. This codes for CASSPPDSSGRPDTDTQYF.

The gene calls are TRBV7-3 and TRBJ2-1, with a weak D call TRBD1 (6 bases). The CDR3 sequence is 15 residues long. Germline CDR1 reads SGHTA; CDR2 reads FQGTGA. Deletions cut 3 bases from V and 8 bases from J, with 17 bases between. The CDR3 DNA reads as TGTGCCAGCAGCTTCTCGACAGGTCATTGGGATGAGCAGTTCTTC. Translating it yields CASSFSTGHWDEQFF. The variable domain in full, with the rest retrieved from reference TRBV7-3 and TRBJ2-1, is GAGVSQTPSNKVTEKGKYVELRCDPISGHTALYWYRQSLGQGPEFLIYFQGTGAADDSGLPNDRFFAVRPEGSVSTLKIQRTERGDSAVYLCASSFSTGHWDEQFFGPGTRLTVL.

The chain employs TRBV5-4 and TRBJ2-3; 7 nucleotides align to TRBD2. The CDR3 loop spans 15 amino acids. Germline CDR1 reads SGHNT; CDR2 reads YYREEE (reference sequence). Trimming cost V 4 bases and J 4 bases; bases outside gene matches: 9. The CDR3, as DNA: TGTGCCAGCAGCGCCCCCGGGAGCGGGGCAGATACGCAGTATTTT. Translating gives CASSAPGSGADTQYF.

The chain combines TRBV6-5 with TRBJ1-4; 7 bases are shared with TRBD1. Germline-derived CDR1 and CDR2 are MNHEY and SVGAGI. J lost 3 bases, V lost 6 bases, and 7 bases had no gene match. This CDR3 has 15 residues. The CDR3 nucleotides are TGTGCCAGCAGCTCCGACAGGGCGGCTAATGAAAAACTGTTTTTT. It specifies CASSSDRAANEKLFF.

This clone was recorded only once. The rearrangement joins TRBV5-1 to TRBJ1-3, with TRBD1 matching 9 bases. Germline trimming cut 3 bases from V and 3 bases from J; bases unmatched to any gene: 7. CDR1 and CDR2 (germline): SGHRS, YFSETQ. CDR3 length equals 16 residues. The CDR3 here is CASSSGTGSGGNTIYF. CDR3 in DNA: TGCGCCAGCAGCTCCGGGACAGGGTCAGGTGGAAACACCATATATTTT.